Below are 5 T cell receptor beta chains sequenced from a single sample in a study of molecular identifiers for immune sequencing clone quantification. Using its own MiXCR run on the PCR reads, TCRdb lists one record per CDR3 protein. Seen here are a few hundred thousand distinct CDR3 sequences, roughly 24% observed once, and the top ten hold 0.74%. Sequencing was performed on naive CD8+ T cells from blood, with Jurkat cell RNA spiked in. Subset denoted: FACS-sorted CD8+CD4-CCR7+CD45RA+ naive T cells. These receptors were obtained from a human donor in good health. Some libraries in this study had Jurkat cell RNA spiked in.

The chain carries TRBV7-2 and TRBJ2-5, with D tentatively TRBD1 (5 bases). Trimming took off 6 bases at V and 0 bases at J, with 11 bases between the two ends. The CDR3 has 14 residues. Germline CDR1 reads SGHTA; CDR2 reads FQGNSA. CDR3 amino acids: CASRAPGYQETQYF. CDR3 in DNA: TGTGCCAGCAGAGCCCCAGGGTACCAAGAGACCCAGTACTTC.

A remark on this clonotype: A much bigger clone sits one base away, suggesting this may be a read error. The chain joins TRBV2 to TRBJ2-3; D is possibly TRBD2 (6 bases). Trimming took 8 bases from V and 2 from J, leaving 26 bases between them. The CDR3 runs to 18 residues. Germline assignment: CDR1 SNHLY and CDR2 FYNNEI. Here the CDR3 reads CASLRGEAEGSITDTQYF. In DNA form, the CDR3 reads TGTGCCAGCCTTCGGGGTGAAGCGGAGGGCTCGATCACAGATACGCAGTATTTT.

The gene calls are TRBV28 and TRBJ1-1; 9 nucleotides match TRBD1. This CDR3 contains 17 residues. The V gene's germline CDR1 is MDHEN and CDR2 SYDVKM. V lost 6 bases, J lost 4 bases, and 15 bases stayed unmatched. CDR3 bases: TGTGCCAGCAGGGGGGACAGGGCGGAGGTATTTAGCACTGAAGCTTTCTTT. Translating it yields CASRGDRAEVFSTEAFF.

This clonotype showed up just a few times. The chain has TRBV7-9 and TRBJ1-1; no clear D gene. The CDR3 spans 12 residues. Trimming took 8 bases from V and 2 from J, leaving 9 bases between them. Germline-derived CDR1 and CDR2 are SEHNR and FQNEAQ (reference sequence). CDR3 loop: CASALGNTEAFF. The DNA of the CDR3 is TGTGCCAGCGCCTTAGGAAACACTGAAGCTTTCTTT.

The rearrangement links TRBV12-3 or TRBV12-4 to TRBJ2-3, with D perhaps TRBD1 (6 bases). Deletions cut 6 bases from V and 1 base from J, with 14 bases between. The CDR3 loop spans 15 amino acids. CDR3 sequence reads: CASSHRVVGTDTQYF. For the CDR3, the DNA is TGTGCCAGCAGCCACAGGGTTGTAGGCACAGATACGCAGTATTTT.